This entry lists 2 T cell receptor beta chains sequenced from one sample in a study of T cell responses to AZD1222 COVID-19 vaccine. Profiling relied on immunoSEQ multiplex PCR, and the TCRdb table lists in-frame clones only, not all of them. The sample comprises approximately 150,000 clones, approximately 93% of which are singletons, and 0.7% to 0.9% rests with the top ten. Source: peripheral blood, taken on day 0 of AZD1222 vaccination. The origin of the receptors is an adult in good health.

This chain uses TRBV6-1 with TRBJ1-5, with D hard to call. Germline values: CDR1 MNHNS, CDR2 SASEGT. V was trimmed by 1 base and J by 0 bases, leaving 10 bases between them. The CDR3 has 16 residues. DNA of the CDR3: TGTGCCAGCAGTGAAGTCTACAGCCCTAGCAATCAGCCCCAGCATTTT. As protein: CASSEVYSPSNQPQHF.

CDR3 DNA: TGTGCCAGCAGCTTAGTTCAGGGCGGAAACACTGAAGCTTTCTTT. It is translated as CASSLVQGGNTEAFF. The V call is TRBV7-8, the J call TRBJ1-1; D is possibly TRBD1 (5 bases). Germline lookup yields CDR1 SGHVS and CDR2 FQNEAQ. Trimming took off 1 base at V and 2 bases at J, with 11 bases between the two ends. The CDR3 totals 15 residues.